A single sample is the source of the 29 T cell receptor beta chains below, sequenced in a study of patients and donors after allogeneic stem cell transplantation. TCRdb re-called the RT-PCR reads through MiXCR, storing one row per CDR3 protein. In the table there are approximately 200,000 distinct CDR3 sequences, 38% of which are singletons. Material for sequencing was blood, either unsorted or a sorted T cell fraction (not recorded which). The receptors stem from a human donor who was either an allogeneic HSCT recipient or a stem cell or donor lymphocyte infusion donor (not recorded which). It is not recorded whose cells these are; they may come from a transplant donor.

This clonotype was seen more than once but under ten times. The genes are TRBV12-3 or TRBV12-4 and TRBJ1-1; no clear D. Trimming pared 5 bases from V and 4 bases from J, leaving 20 bases between. CDR3 length: 16 residues. The CDR3 loop is CASSPRFTSSATEAFF. The CDR3 nucleotides read TGTGCCAGCAGTCCCCGTTTCACGTCCTCGGCCACTGAAGCTTTCTTT.

The V and J genes are TRBV11-2 and TRBJ1-2; D gene ambiguous. The ends were cut back, 6 bases at V and 0 bases at J, with 11 bases in the middle. The CDR3 contains 14 residues. The germline V gene encodes CDR1 SGHAT and CDR2 FQNNGV. For the CDR3, the DNA is TGTGCCAGCAGTGACGGAAGAGCTAACTATGGCTACACCTTC. Protein sequence: CASSDGRANYGYTF.

The chain is built from TRBV6-5 and TRBJ2-7; 7 positions match TRBD1. The CDR3 loop spans 15 amino acids. The trim removed 5 bases at V and 0 bases at J, leaving 7 bases unmatched. Germline V gene data show CDR1 as MNHEY and CDR2 as SVGAGI. For the CDR3, the DNA is TGTGCCAGCAGTGCGGACAGGCGTTCCTCCTACGAGCAGTACTTC. Protein sequence: CASSADRRSSYEQYF.

V usage is TRBV6-5 and J usage is TRBJ1-6; D not resolved. V shed 6 bases and J shed 6 bases, with 18 bases lying between them. The CDR3 loop spans 16 amino acids. CDR1 MNHEY and CDR2 SVGAGI come from the germline V gene. The CDR3 nucleotides are TGTGCCAGCAGGATTACGAATGGACGGGTTAATTCACCCCTCCACTTT. Its translation is CASRITNGRVNSPLHF.

This chain joins TRBV20-1 and TRBJ2-3, with D perhaps TRBD2 (6 bases). V was cut by 3 bases and J by 2 bases, with 12 bases left in between. In germline, CDR1 is DFQATT, CDR2 SNEGSKA (reference sequence). The CDR3 spans 14 residues. The chain's CDR3 is CSARVGGATDTQYF. In DNA, the CDR3 is TGCAGTGCTAGGGTCGGCGGGGCCACAGATACGCAGTATTTT.

The chain employs TRBV20-1 and TRBJ2-1; either TRBD1 or TRBD2 may fit D (5 bases each). Germline CDR1 is DFQATT and CDR2 is SNEGSKA (reference sequence). The CDR3 is made up of 11 amino acids. The V and J ends lost 3 bases and 10 bases respectively, with 10 bases between them. CDR3 DNA: TGCAGTGCTAGGAGGGGACGGGAGCAGTTCTTC. Translated, it gives CSARRGREQFF.

This clonotype was recorded a few times. This sequence joins TRBV12-3 or TRBV12-4 and TRBJ1-5, with TRBD1 as a possible D gene (5 bases). With 5 bases removed from V and 4 bases from J, the gap between germline ends came to 21 bases. The CDR3 covers 17 residues. CDR3 bases: TGTGCCAGCAGTGGACGGGGCGGTGATGTGGGGAATCAGCCCCAGCATTTT. Translating it yields CASSGRGGDVGNQPQHF.

The chain has TRBV4-3 and TRBJ1-5, with D unclear. CDR1 is LGHNA and CDR2 is YSLEER in the germline V gene. V was shortened by 0 bases and J by 7 bases, with 13 bases between the two germline ends. The CDR3 runs to 15 residues. CDR3 in DNA: TGCGCCAGCAGCCAAGATCACGGTCGGAAACAGCCCCAGCATTTT. The encoded protein is CASSQDHGRKQPQHF.

The chain is built from TRBV6-1 and TRBJ1-6, with D perhaps matching TRBD1 (5 bases). V dropped 7 bases and J dropped 6 bases, with 19 bases sitting between them. The length of the CDR3 is 16 residues. The germline V gene has CDR1 MNHNS and CDR2 SASEGT. CDR3 DNA: TGTGCCAGCACCCCGTTTTCGGGGGTGGGTAATTCACCCCTCCACTTT. This translates into CASTPFSGVGNSPLHF.

The V and J genes are TRBV3-1 and TRBJ2-3, with 9 positions matching TRBD1. Trimming took 1 base from V and 6 from J; bases not matched to a gene: 8. The CDR3 loop spans 16 amino acids. Per the germline V gene, CDR1 is LGHDT and CDR2 is YNNKEL (reference sequence). CDR3: CASSQVPGQGPDTQYF. For the CDR3, the DNA is TGTGCCAGCAGCCAAGTTCCGGGACAGGGACCCGATACGCAGTATTTT.

The CDR3 protein is CSASFGDNQPQHF. The CDR3 nucleotides are TGCAGTGCTAGTTTCGGGGACAATCAGCCCCAGCATTTT. This chain connects TRBV20-1 to TRBJ1-5; D is uncertain. The CDR3 contains 13 residues. Germline V gene sequence: CDR1 DFQATT, CDR2 SNEGSKA (reference sequence). Between the trimmed V and J ends, which lost 3 bases and 3 bases, there was a span of 9 bases.

This chain uses TRBV6-6 with TRBJ1-1; 9 nucleotides align to TRBD1. Per germline, CDR1 MNHNY and CDR2 SVGAGI (reference sequence). The CDR3 runs to 16 residues. V gave up 2 bases and J gave up 0 bases; unmatched junction bases: 4. CDR3 coding DNA: TGTGCCAGCAGTTACCCCGGGACAGGGTTGAACACTGAAGCTTTCTTT. This sequence encodes CASSYPGTGLNTEAFF.

The chain recombines TRBV29-1 with TRBJ1-1; no firm D call. Germline V gives CDR1 SQVTM, CDR2 ANQGSEA. The CDR3 extends over 12 amino acids. Trimming shortened V by 7 bases and J by 4 bases, and 13 bases separated the two germline ends. The DNA of the CDR3 is TGCAGCGCCTCGGACGAGGGCACTGAAGCTTTCTTT. Amino acid sequence: CSASDEGTEAFF.

As concerns this clonotype: The junction does not match germline at one end; this may be a read error. This chain joins TRBV20-1 and TRBJ1-3; the match to TRBD1 covers 7 bases. This CDR3 is 14 amino acids long. The germline V gene encodes CDR1 DFQATT and CDR2 SNEGSKA (reference sequence). The CDR3 spells CRARGTDKGNTIYF. CDR3 sequence (DNA): TGCAGAGCTAGAGGGACAGACAAAGGAAACACCATATATTTT.

The chain is built from TRBV7-9 and TRBJ1-5; the match to TRBD1 covers 9 bases. The CDR3 length is 15 residues. The V gene end was trimmed by 4 bases and the J gene end by 4 bases; junction bases not matched to a gene: 5. The germline CDR1 and CDR2 sequences are SEHNR and FQNEAQ (reference sequence). CDR3 DNA sequence: TGTGCCAGCAGCTGGGGGACAGGGCCGAATCAGCCCCAGCATTTT. Translation: CASSWGTGPNQPQHF.

This chain joins TRBV20-1 and TRBJ2-2; D might be TRBD2 (6 bases). V was clipped by 0 bases and J by 4 bases, with 15 bases between them. The CDR3 is made up of 16 amino acids. Germline V gene data show CDR1 as DFQATT and CDR2 as SNEGSKA (reference sequence). The CDR3: CSARDLAGLSTGELFF. Here the CDR3 DNA reads TGCAGTGCTAGAGACCTCGCGGGGCTCAGCACCGGGGAGCTGTTTTTT.

V and J are TRBV28 and TRBJ2-7; 9 bases are shared with TRBD1. This CDR3 is 14 amino acids long. The V segment lost 5 bases and the J segment 3 bases; nucleotides outside the gene matches: 5. Germline CDR1 is MDHEN and CDR2 is SYDVKM. The CDR3 sequence is CASSGGQGRYEQYF. The CDR3 DNA is TGTGCCAGCAGTGGAGGACAGGGGCGCTACGAGCAGTACTTC.

The chain links TRBV27 to TRBJ2-5, with 8 bases identical to TRBD2. The V segment lost 3 bases and the J segment 2 bases; nucleotides outside the gene matches: 8. Germline loops: CDR1 MNHEY, CDR2 SMNVEV (reference sequence). There are 16 residues in the CDR3. The CDR3 nucleotides are TGTGCCAGCAGTTTGCTTAGCGGGGCGTTACAAGAGACCCAGTACTTC. This gives the protein CASSLLSGALQETQYF.

This sequence joins TRBV9 and TRBJ2-3; perhaps TRBD1 as D (5 bases). The CDR3 has 16 residues. Germline lookup yields CDR1 SGDLS and CDR2 YYNGEE. V was shortened by 3 bases and J by 6 bases, with 20 bases between the two germline ends. The CDR3 here is CASSDSEDTRSDTQYF. Here the CDR3 DNA reads TGTGCCAGCAGCGACTCCGAGGACACCCGCTCCGATACGCAGTATTTT.

The J gene is TRBJ2-7, the V gene TRBV7-9; a possible D gene is TRBD2 (5 bases). The V gene lost 4 bases and the J gene lost 3 bases, with 13 bases spanning the gap. Germline CDR1 reads SEHNR; CDR2 reads FQNEAQ (reference sequence). The CDR3 consists of 14 residues. This CDR3 reads CASSSEASSYEQYF. As DNA, the CDR3 is TGTGCCAGCAGCTCGGAGGCTAGCAGCTACGAGCAGTACTTC.

The genes are TRBV3-1 and TRBJ2-5, with a tentative D call TRBD1 (7 bases). The CDR3 is 15 amino acids. Trimming left V 1 base short and J 0 bases short, with 9 bases between. The germline gives CDR1 LGHDT, CDR2 YNNKEL (reference sequence). In DNA, the CDR3 is TGTGCCAGCAGCCAAGCAGGGGGGAACCAAGAGACCCAGTACTTC. Translation gives CASSQAGGNQETQYF.

The chain has TRBV7-9 and TRBJ2-3, with D hard to call. CDR1 is SEHNR and CDR2 is FQNEAQ in the germline V gene (reference sequence). The CDR3 loop spans 15 amino acids. The V end was cut by 1 base, the J end by 1 base, with 9 bases between. The CDR3 DNA is TGTGCCAGCAGCTTAGGCTGGCAAGGCACAGATACGCAGTATTTT. Protein product: CASSLGWQGTDTQYF.

In its sample, this clonotype was seen a few times. This chain joins TRBV29-1 and TRBJ1-4; 9 nucleotides agree with TRBD1. The germline V gene encodes CDR1 SQVTM and CDR2 ANQGSEA. V lost 7 bases to trimming and J lost 7 bases; unmatched junction nucleotides: 7. The CDR3 has 13 amino acids. The CDR3 nucleotides are TGCAGCGCCTCCGGGACAGGGATTGAAAAACTGTTTTTT. Protein product: CSASGTGIEKLFF.

This clonotype has only a few counts. The gene calls are TRBV12-3 or TRBV12-4 and TRBJ1-5; D is undetermined. CDR3 length: 15 residues. V lost 10 bases and J lost 0, with 16 bases in between. The CDR3 loop is CATSVRGNSNQPQHF. The CDR3 DNA is TGTGCCACTTCAGTCCGGGGAAATAGCAATCAGCCCCAGCATTTT.

The chain is built from TRBV11-2 and TRBJ1-6; no definite D call. The CDR3 sequence is 16 residues long. Germline V CDR1 and CDR2: SGHAT, FQNNGV. Trimming took 5 bases from V and 0 from J, leaving 11 bases between them. CDR3 sequence (DNA): TGTGCCAGCAGCCCGTCGACCAGCTCCTATAATTCACCCCTCCACTTT. Translating it yields CASSPSTSSYNSPLHF.

The J gene is TRBJ2-7, the V gene TRBV15; 8 bases map to TRBD1. The V segment lost 2 bases and the J segment 3 bases; nucleotides outside the gene matches: 0. Germline V CDR1 and CDR2: LNHNV, YYDKDF (reference sequence). The CDR3 has 13 residues. CDR3: CATSRTGGYEQYF. CDR3 bases: TGTGCCACCAGCAGAACAGGGGGCTACGAGCAGTACTTC.

The V call is TRBV7-2, the J call TRBJ1-6; 7 nucleotides align to TRBD1. This CDR3 has 17 amino acids. The trim removed 1 base at V and 4 bases at J, leaving 7 bases unmatched. The germline V gene encodes CDR1 SGHTA and CDR2 FQGNSA. CDR3 in amino acids: CASSLVSKTGYNSPLHF. CDR3 in DNA: TGTGCCAGCAGCTTAGTATCTAAGACAGGGTATAATTCACCCCTCCACTTT.

The chain uses TRBV20-1 and TRBJ2-7, with 13 bases that match TRBD2. The CDR3 is 13 amino acids. V was clipped by 6 bases and J by 2 bases; unmatched bases: 1. The V gene's germline CDR1 is DFQATT and CDR2 SNEGSKA (reference sequence). The CDR3 DNA reads as TGCAGTGCAACTAGCGGGGGGGCCTACGAGCAGTACTTC. It encodes CSATSGGAYEQYF.

The chain links TRBV20-1 to TRBJ2-3, with D unresolved. CDR3 length: 15 residues. Germline values: CDR1 DFQATT, CDR2 SNEGSKA (reference sequence). V was clipped by 5 bases and J by 4 bases, with 19 bases between them. The DNA of the CDR3 is TGCAGTGCTGAGAGACGTAGTAGCACGGCAGATACGCAGTATTTT. Encoded protein: CSAERRSSTADTQYF.